This T cell receptor beta chain comes out of a study of post-analysis software for immune sequencing data. The study, taken as a whole, reports: Compared with controls, patients showed significantly lower normalized Chao1 diversity. F measure showed strong co-clustering of same-batch samples. Among 5 or 6 TRBV segments more frequent in patients than controls were TRBV5-6, TRBV5-1 and TRBV20-1.

Libraries were made from TCR beta cDNA, and they carried unique molecular identifiers. cDNA molecules numbering 450,000 to 650,000 came from roughly 1 to 10 million T cells. TCRdb analysed the PCR reads with MiXCR anew, one entry per CDR3 protein. The sample includes around 400,000 distinct CDR3 sequences, around 33% of them seen just once. CDR1 and CDR2 (germline): SGHTA, FQGNSA. The ends lost 2 bases at V and 2 bases at J; junction bases unmatched: 3. The CDR3 has 14 residues. Of note for this clonotype: The target antigen is unknown.

The source is a girl aged 10 to 17 with multiple sclerosis. Material for sequencing was blood. This chain connects TRBV7-2 to TRBJ2-7; 7 bases are shared with TRBD1. The DNA of the CDR3 is TGTGCCAGCAGCTTATCGGGACAGCCCTACGAGCAGTACTTC. Its translation: CASSLSGQPYEQYF.